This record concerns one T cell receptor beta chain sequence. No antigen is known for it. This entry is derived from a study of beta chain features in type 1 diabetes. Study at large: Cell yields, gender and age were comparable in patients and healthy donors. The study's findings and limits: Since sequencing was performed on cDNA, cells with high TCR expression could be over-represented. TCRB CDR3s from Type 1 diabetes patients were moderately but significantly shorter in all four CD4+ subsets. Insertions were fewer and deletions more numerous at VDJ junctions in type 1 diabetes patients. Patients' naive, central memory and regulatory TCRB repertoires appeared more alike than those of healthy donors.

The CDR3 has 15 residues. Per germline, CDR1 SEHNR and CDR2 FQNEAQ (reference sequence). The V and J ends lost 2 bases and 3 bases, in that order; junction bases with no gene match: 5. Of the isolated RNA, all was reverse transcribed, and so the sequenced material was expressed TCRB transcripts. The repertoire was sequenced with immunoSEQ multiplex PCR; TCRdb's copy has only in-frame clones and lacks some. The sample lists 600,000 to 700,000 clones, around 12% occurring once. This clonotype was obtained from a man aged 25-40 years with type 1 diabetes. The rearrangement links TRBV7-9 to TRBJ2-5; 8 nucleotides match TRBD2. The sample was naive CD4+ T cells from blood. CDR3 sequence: CASSLTPGLEETQYF. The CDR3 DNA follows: TGTGCCAGCAGCTTAACCCCGGGACTAGAAGAGACCCAGTACTTC.